Listed below are T cell receptor beta chains from one sample, sequenced in a study of early T cells in non-severe SARS-CoV-2 infection. TCRdb re-derived calls from the 5' RACE reads in MiXCR, one entry per CDR3 protein. Among about 71,000 distinct CDR3 sequences listed, around 12% were seen once. Sequenced here: whole blood, sampled at baseline. The receptors were gathered from an adult who was a healthcare worker with PCR-confirmed SARS-CoV-2 infection or an uninfected control (not recorded which). The CDR3 runs from the conserved cysteine through the conserved F or W. Each record gives: D gene, J gene, V gene, clone size, CDR3 DNA, CDR3 protein. D genes are given only for firm matches. Clone size is shown for a subset of rows, as once, few, many or a class of expanded clone.

.	TRBJ2-5	TRBV20-1	many	TGCAGTGCTAGTCACGGACTCCAAGAGACCCAGTACTTC	CSASHGLQETQYF
.	TRBJ1-6	TRBV6-1	few	TGTGCCAGCAGTGCCGAGGGAGGGCGTAATTCACCCCTCCACTTT	CASSAEGGRNSPLHF
TRBD1	TRBJ2-1	TRBV27	few	TGTGCCAGCAGTCGGGACCGGGACAGGTTATCAAATGAGCAGTTCTTC	CASSRDRDRLSNEQFF
TRBD1	TRBJ1-3	TRBV28	many	TGTGCCAGCAGTTTATACAGGACAGGGGACCCTTCTGGAAACACCATATATTTT	CASSLYRTGDPSGNTIYF
TRBD2	TRBJ2-3	TRBV7-2	many	TGTGCCGCAGGGCGGGGGGTAGATACGCAGTATTTT	CAAGRGVDTQYF
.	TRBJ1-1	TRBV7-2	few	TGTGCCAGCAGCCCTAGGGGCTCTGAAGCTTTCTTT	CASSPRGSEAFF
.	TRBJ1-1	TRBV10-2	.	TGCGCCAGCCAAGGGGGGTACACTGAAGCTTTCTTT	CASQGGYTEAFF
TRBD2	TRBJ2-3	TRBV11-2	.	TGTGCCAGCAGCTTAAGGCGGGGGGTTCAGGATACGCAGTATTTT	CASSLRRGVQDTQYF
.	TRBJ2-7	TRBV28	.	TGTGCCAGCAGACGGTACTACGAGCAGTACTTC	CASRRYYEQYF
TRBD1	TRBJ2-6	TRBV29-1	many	TGCAGCGTTTTAGACAGGGGGAAAGGTGCCTCTCCCTCTGGGGCCAACGTCCTGACTTTC	CSVLDRGKGASPSGANVLTF
.	TRBJ2-7	TRBV28	many	TGTGCCAGCAGTCCGACCACCTACGAGCAGTACTTC	CASSPTTYEQYF
.	TRBJ2-2	TRBV7-6	few	TGTGCCAGCAGCCCGGGTAGGGGGACCGGGGAGCTGTTTTTT	CASSPGRGTGELFF
.	TRBJ1-6	TRBV20-1	many	TGCAGTGCTAGAGGGGGACCAGACAGGTGGGACTCACCCCTCCACTTT	CSARGGPDRWDSPLHF
TRBD1	TRBJ2-5	TRBV5-1	many	TGCGCCAGCAGGACGACAGGGGGCCAAGAGACCCAGTACTTC	CASRTTGGQETQYF
.	TRBJ1-2	TRBV29-1	once	TGCAGCGCCCTGGGCCTCTATGGCTACACCTTC	CSALGLYGYTF
.	TRBJ2-1	TRBV6-1	many	TGTGCCAGCAGGATCCACGGGGGTTTCTACAATGAGCAGTTCTTC	CASRIHGGFYNEQFF
TRBD2	TRBJ2-7	TRBV6-6	.	TGTGCCAGCAGTAAGCGGACTAGCGGGAGCTCCTACGAGCAGTACTTC	CASSKRTSGSSYEQYF
.	TRBJ2-3	TRBV4-2	.	TGTGCCAGCAGCCAAATTCCGTTGGGGGGACCCACAGATACGCAGTATTTT	CASSQIPLGGPTDTQYF
TRBD1	TRBJ1-6	TRBV29-1	.	TGCAGCGTCGGACAGGGCGGGAATGATTCACCCCTCCACTTT	CSVGQGGNDSPLHF
TRBD2	TRBJ2-5	TRBV7-8	few	TGTGCCAGCAGCCACAGCGGGGGGGCGGGGCAAGAGACCCAGTACTTC	CASSHSGGAGQETQYF
.	TRBJ2-7	TRBV20-1	few	TGCAGTGCTAGAATTAGCCCCCTCTCCTACGAGCAGTACTTC	CSARISPLSYEQYF
.	TRBJ2-3	TRBV28	.	TGTGCCAGCAGGGTCCGCACAGATACGCAGTATTTT	CASRVRTDTQYF
.	TRBJ2-5	TRBV18	once	TGTGCCAGCTCACACGGGTACCGCCAAGAGACCCAGTACTTC	CASSHGYRQETQYF
TRBD1	TRBJ1-6	TRBV7-7	few	TGTGCTAGCAGCCATGGACAGGGTTCACCCCTCCACTTT	CASSHGQGSPLHF
.	TRBJ1-1	TRBV3-1	.	TGTGCCAGCAGCTTCCGACATCAGGGGACTGAAGCTTTCTTT	CASSFRHQGTEAFF
.	TRBJ1-4	TRBV5-1	few	TGCGCCAGCAGCGTCTGGACTGTCGGTTTGAGGGAAAAACTGTTTTTT	CASSVWTVGLREKLFF
TRBD1	TRBJ1-4	TRBV4-1	few	TGCGCCAGCGGAATGACAGGGTCCAATGAAAAACTGTTTTTT	CASGMTGSNEKLFF
TRBD1	TRBJ2-5	TRBV28	many	TGTGCCAGCAGTTACAGGGGTTACCAAGAGACCCAGTACTTC	CASSYRGYQETQYF
.	TRBJ2-2	TRBV7-8	.	TGTGCCAGCAACGAGGCCAGGGTTGGCGGGGAGCTGTTTTTT	CASNEARVGGELFF
TRBD1	TRBJ2-7	TRBV18	many	TGTGCCAGCTCAATACAAGGGACAGGGCCGGGGTGCGAGCAGTACTTC	CASSIQGTGPGCEQYF
.	TRBJ2-2	TRBV19	once	TGTGCCAGTAGCCCGACCAGGGATTTCACCGGGGAGCTGTTTTTT	CASSPTRDFTGELFF
.	TRBJ2-6	TRBV5-1	many	TGCGCCAGCAGCCCCCGGACAGTTGGCTCTGGGGCCAACGTCCTGACTTTC	CASSPRTVGSGANVLTF
TRBD1	TRBJ2-7	TRBV18	.	TGTGCCAGCTCACCACCAGGGACAGGGGGGAGCGAGCAGTACTTC	CASSPPGTGGSEQYF
.	TRBJ2-3	TRBV20-1	few	TGCAGTGCAAACATACGCCTACAGGGTCATACGCAGTATTTT	CSANIRLQGHTQYF
.	TRBJ1-2	TRBV3-1	few	TGTGCCAGCAGCCAAGATGGCCACGCTGGCTACACCTTC	CASSQDGHAGYTF
.	TRBJ2-7	TRBV15	.	TGTGCCACCAGCAGAGAGGGACTGGAGCAGTACTTC	CATSREGLEQYF
.	TRBJ2-5	TRBV6-6	few	TGTGCCAGCAGTTACGGGTCCGTGGAGACCCAGTACTTC	CASSYGSVETQYF
TRBD1	TRBJ2-4	TRBV18	many	TGTGCCAGCTCATCCACAGGGGGCGTCGCCAAAAACATTCAGTACTTC	CASSSTGGVAKNIQYF
.	TRBJ2-7	TRBV6-5	once	TGTGCCAGCAGCGAGGTGGGCCCTGGGTGGCTCTACGAGCAGTACTTC	CASSEVGPGWLYEQYF
.	TRBJ1-2	TRBV4-1	few	TGCGCCAGCAGCGCTTCCAGTTTGAGCAGTCTCTATGGCTACACCTTC	CASSASSLSSLYGYTF
.	TRBJ2-5	TRBV29-1	few	TGCAGCGTCGAGGGGGGAGAGACCCAGTACTTC	CSVEGGETQYF
.	TRBJ1-1	TRBV6-5	.	TGTGCCAGCACGGTCGGGAGCCGTGGCACTGAAGCTTTCTTT	CASTVGSRGTEAFF
.	TRBJ2-1	TRBV11-3	.	TGTGCCAGCAGCGCTCTTGCAGGAAGTGAGCAGTTCTTC	CASSALAGSEQFF
.	TRBJ1-6	TRBV6-5	few	TGTGCCAGCACCCAACGAGGGGCAACACCCCTCCACTTT	CASTQRGATPLHF
.	TRBJ1-5	TRBV28	many	TGTGCCAGCAGTCCCCCCGCCCGGGTGAGGAGCAATCAGCCCCAGCATTTT	CASSPPARVRSNQPQHF